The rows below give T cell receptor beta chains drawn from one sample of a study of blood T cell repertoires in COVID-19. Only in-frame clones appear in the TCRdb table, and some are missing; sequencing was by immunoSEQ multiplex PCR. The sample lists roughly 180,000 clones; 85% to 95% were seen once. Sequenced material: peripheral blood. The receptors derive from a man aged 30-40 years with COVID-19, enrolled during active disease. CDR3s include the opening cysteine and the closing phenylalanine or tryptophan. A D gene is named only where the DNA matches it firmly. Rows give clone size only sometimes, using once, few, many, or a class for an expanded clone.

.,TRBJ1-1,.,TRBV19,TGTGCCACATCTTTACAGGGTTATTCTCCAACTGAAGCTTTCTTT,CATSLQGYSPTEAFF
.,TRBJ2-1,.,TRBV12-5,TGTGCTAGTGGAGGACAGTACTCCTACAATGAGCAGTTCTTC,CASGGQYSYNEQFF
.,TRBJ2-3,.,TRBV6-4,TGTGCCAGCAGCGGTCTAGCCGGGACAGATACGCAGTATTTT,CASSGLAGTDTQYF
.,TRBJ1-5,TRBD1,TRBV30,TGTGCCTGGAGTACAGGGGGGAATCAGCCCCAGCATTTT,CAWSTGGNQPQHF
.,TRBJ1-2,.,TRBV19,TGTGCCAGTGACCACCCCGGGTTCTATGGCTACACCTTC,CASDHPGFYGYTF
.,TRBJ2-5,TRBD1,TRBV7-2,TGTGCCAGCAGCTCTTACAGGGGGCTAATGGAGACCCAGTACTTC,CASSSYRGLMETQYF
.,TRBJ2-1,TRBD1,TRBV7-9,TGTGCCAGCAGCTTTTTCGGGACAGGGACCGACAATGAGCAGTTCTTC,CASSFFGTGTDNEQFF
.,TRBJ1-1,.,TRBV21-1,TGTGCCAGCAGCAAAGTGACCAGGGTGCAGGCTGAAGCTTTCTTT,CASSKVTRVQAEAFF
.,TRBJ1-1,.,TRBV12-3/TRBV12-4,TGTGCCAGCAGTTACGCCGGAGGGATTGAAGCTTTCTTT,CASSYAGGIEAFF
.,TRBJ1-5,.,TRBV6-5,TGTGCCAGCAGTTACTCCTATCATCAGCCCCAGCATTTT,CASSYSYHQPQHF
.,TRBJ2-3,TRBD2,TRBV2,TGTGCCAGCAGATCTAGCGGGGGGGCCTCGGATACGCAGTATTTT,CASRSSGGASDTQYF
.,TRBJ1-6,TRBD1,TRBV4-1,TGCGCCAGCAGCCCCGGGACAGGGAGTAACTCACCCCTCCACTTT,CASSPGTGSNSPLHF
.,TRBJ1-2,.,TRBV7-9,TGTGCCAGCAGCTCGGTAGAGGTGAGCTATGGCTACACCTTC,CASSSVEVSYGYTF
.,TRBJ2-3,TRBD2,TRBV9,TGTGCCAGCAGCCTGGGCGGGGGTGACACGCATACGCAGTATTTT,CASSLGGGDTHTQYF
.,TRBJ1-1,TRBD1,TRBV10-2,TGCGCCAGCAGTGAGTCATTTCAGGGGGTGAACACTGAAGCTTTCTTT,CASSESFQGVNTEAFF
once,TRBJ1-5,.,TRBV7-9,TGTGCCAGCAGCTTATCCGAGGGAGAGGATCAGCCCCAGCATTTT,CASSLSEGEDQPQHF